Shown below are 7 T cell receptor beta chains from a single sample sequenced in a study of cytomegalovirus exposure and HLA in healthy donors. The assay was immunoSEQ multiplex PCR, and TCRdb's table has in-frame clones only and misses some. The sample shows more than 110,000 clones, less than 90% of them seen only once. The sample comprised PBMCs. The receptor source for this set is a man aged 18 to 35 in good health and CMV-seronegative.

The V and J genes are TRBV4-1 and TRBJ2-1; 9 bases match TRBD1. The germline CDR1 and CDR2 sequences are MGHRA and YSYEKL. V lost 0 bases to trimming and J lost 8 bases; unmatched junction nucleotides: 8. The CDR3 consists of 16 residues. Here the CDR3 DNA reads TGCGCCAGCAGCCAAGATATGGGACAGGGTAGGGATGAGCAGTTCTTC. It translates to CASSQDMGQGRDEQFF.

V and J are TRBV9 and TRBJ1-1; D call uncertain. Germline V gives CDR1 SGDLS, CDR2 YYNGEE. Trimming shortened V by 4 bases and J by 1 base, and 17 bases separated the two germline ends. The CDR3 consists of 16 residues. CDR3 sequence: CASSPHQRRENTEAFF. DNA of the CDR3: TGTGCCAGCAGCCCCCATCAACGGAGAGAGAACACTGAAGCTTTCTTT. Variable domain in full (rest from reference TRBV9 and TRBJ1-1): DSGVTQTPKHLITATGQRVTLRCSPRSGDLSVYWYQQSLDQGLQFLIQYYNGEERAKGNILERFSAQQFPDLHSELNLSSLELGDSALYFCASSPHQRRENTEAFFGQGTRLTVV.

V and J are TRBV30 and TRBJ1-3; D perhaps matches TRBD1 (5 bases). The CDR3 covers 15 residues. Germline V lookup: CDR1 GTSNPN, CDR2 SVGIG (reference sequence). Trimming took off 2 bases at V and 4 bases at J, with 15 bases between the two ends. CDR3 in amino acids: CAWSYRSFSGNTIYF. CDR3 in DNA: TGTGCCTGGAGTTACAGGTCCTTCTCAGGAAACACCATATATTTT.

The V call is TRBV6-6, the J call TRBJ1-4, with D possibly TRBD1 on 6 matching bases. Trimming took off 5 bases at V and 7 bases at J, with 14 bases between the two ends. The CDR3 runs 14 residues. CDR1 and CDR2 (germline): MNHNY, SVGAGI (reference sequence). The CDR3 spells CASSRQVTGEKLFF. The DNA of the CDR3 is TGTGCCAGCAGTCGACAGGTTACAGGTGAAAAACTGTTTTTT.

V usage is TRBV13 and J usage is TRBJ2-3; 12 bases are a match to TRBD2. The trim removed 4 bases at V and 4 bases at J, leaving 15 bases unmatched. The CDR3 extends over 19 amino acids. The V gene's germline CDR1 is PRHDT and CDR2 FYEKMQ (reference sequence). This CDR3 is CASSSTDPTSGRSADTQYF. CDR3 nucleotides: TGTGCCAGCAGCTCTACCGACCCGACTAGCGGGAGAAGTGCAGATACGCAGTATTTT.

V usage is TRBV6-1 and J usage is TRBJ1-5; D perhaps matches TRBD1 (5 bases). Germline V gives CDR1 MNHNS, CDR2 SASEGT. Trimming took off 4 bases at V and 0 bases at J, with 10 bases between the two ends. This CDR3 spans 15 amino acids. CDR3 protein: CASSVPGLSNQPQHF. The CDR3 DNA follows: TGTGCCAGCAGTGTTCCGGGACTTAGCAATCAGCCCCAGCATTTT.

J is TRBJ2-7 and V is TRBV9, with a possible D match to TRBD2 (5 bases). The CDR3 consists of 15 residues. Germline V gives CDR1 SGDLS, CDR2 YYNGEE. V lost 0 bases, J lost 6 bases, and 16 bases lay in between. Written as DNA, the CDR3 is TGTGCCAGCAGCGTAGTGATCGACGGGGTGGGCGAGCAGTACTTC. Translated, it gives CASSVVIDGVGEQYF.